This T cell receptor (beta chain) was recovered during a study of spatial heterogeneity in lung cancer (dated by TCRdb to 2018 to 2020). Context from the whole study: Beta-chain transcripts were consistently detected in greater numbers than alpha-chain transcripts, which likely reflected higher beta-chain transcript abundance. In the raw uncorrected reads, each unique combination of TCR and UMI appeared more than ten times on average. TCR repertoire features were related to nonsynonymous mutation counts determined by whole-exome sequencing of tumor tissue. Both alpha and beta chains were TCR-sequenced in approximately 200 tumor regions, approximately 68 matched nontumor lung samples and approximately 50 PBMC samples obtained at surgery. In non-small cell lung cancer, the study made a quantitative comparison of TCR alpha and beta repertoires among multiple tumor regions, matched nontumor lung and blood. A strong correlation was found between TCR transcript counts in tumor regions and a T cell transcriptional module score from matched bulk RNA-seq.

Via the germline V gene, CDR1 is SNHLY and CDR2 FYNNEI. The junction carries 12 bases between V and J, which are trimmed by 6 bases and 1 base respectively. The CDR3 has 14 amino acids, counting the end cysteine and phenylalanine. Only the CDR3 DNA stays, 42 bases, in frame from base 1. The paper's findings and limits, for the study overall: The tumor nonsynonymous mutation count correlated with the number of expanded intratumoral alpha and beta TCRs. Confirming at a functional level the hypothesis that regional TCRs recognize regional mutations was considered to require additional single-cell paired TCR alpha and beta sequencing. TCR-seq coverage of tumor T cells was estimated at only around 6.7% for alpha chains and about 13% for beta chains. Counts of ubiquitous and regional expanded TCRs were found to correlate with counts of ubiquitous and regional nonsynonymous mutations, respectively.

The sample's time point label, decoded: sample taken at primary tumor resection. Donors were under 95 patients with early-stage, untreated non-small cell lung cancer from the lung TRACERx cohort. TCR sequencing used whole RNA extracted from tumor and nontumor lung tissue, or from cryopreserved PBMC samples, without cell sorting. Only patients for whom sufficient RNA was available from at least two tumor regions were selected for TCR sequencing. A lung pathologist reviewed the tumor and adjacent nontumor lung specimens before the specimens were selected. This clonotype has at least ten counts. Its antigen is not yet known. Base qualities were left out, and no much larger clone turns up one base away. As an off-target read in a library built for alpha chains, this beta chain has a frequency of little significance. Library construction relied on 5' RACE. The sequencer listed for this sample is NextSeq 500. The TCR library protocol attached a unique molecular identifier to each TCR cDNA molecule to allow correction of PCR and sequencing errors. In the source study's methods: TCR identification, UMI-based error correction and CDR3 extraction were performed with Decombinator tools. Expanded TCRs were defined as those above a frequency of 2 per 1,000, corresponding to the top 1% of the tumor frequency distribution. Expanded tumor TCRs statistically deemed absent (corrected P<0.05) from at least one tumor region were classed as regional, and all other expanded tumor TCRs were classed as ubiquitous. Rényi diversity was computed with the R vegan package after subsampling each repertoire 100 times to 5,000 TCRs. To build CDR3 similarity networks, amino acid triplet string-kernel similarity was used, and CDR3s were connected when their pairwise similarity was above 0.82. TCRdb reprocessing: public reads trimmed at Q25 with fastp, clones called with MiXCR, in-frame beta chains kept. Every CDR3 protein is listed once, alongside the most common genes and DNA of its rows. What appears here as the V and J calls and clone size reflects TCRdb's work, not the paper's. This sample gives 16,000 or so distinct CDR3 sequences in total; about 6.7% of them show up just once. The ten top clones hold about 19% of the sample.

This chain is built from TRBV2 and TRBJ1-2; no D segment can be confidently identified. The sample here was lung tumor tissue, taken at surgery. This TCR derives from a female donor with early-stage non-small cell lung cancer. The CDR3 protein is CASSLRADNYGYTF. The DNA reads as follows: TGTGCCAGCAGCCTGCGGGCGGATAACTATGGCTACACCTTC. The entire variable domain, with the stretches around the CDR3 drawn from the reference TRBV2 and TRBJ1-2 proteins, is EPEVTQTPSHQVTQMGQEVILRCVPISNHLYFYWYRQILGQKVEFLVSFYNNEISEKSEIFDDQFSVERPDGSNFTLKIRSTKLEDSAMYFCASSLRADNYGYTFGSGTRLTVV.